The 2 T cell receptor beta chains below come from one sample, sequenced in a study of technical replicates of blood from several donors. Produced via immunoSEQ multiplex PCR; TCRdb's table is partial and in-frame only. The profile shows more than 45,000 clones, around 91% of them singletons. Material: PBMCs. Receptors were obtained from a human donor in good health. Some clones in this sample may be carry-over from other donors' samples.

The count of this clone is one. This rearrangement joins TRBV19 to TRBJ2-7; 7 positions match TRBD1. V shed 4 bases and J 0 bases; nucleotides not matched to a gene: 6. The V gene's germline CDR1 is LNHDA and CDR2 SQIVND (reference sequence). This CDR3 contains 15 residues. DNA for the CDR3: TGTGCCAGTAGTAAACCGGGACAGAGCTCCTACGAGCAGTACTTC. Translated, it gives CASSKPGQSSYEQYF.

This sequence joins TRBV11-2 and TRBJ2-6; the D is unclear. Trimming pared 3 bases from V and 4 bases from J, leaving 7 bases between. The CDR3 is 14 residues long. Germline CDR1 is SGHAT and CDR2 is FQNNGV. The DNA of the CDR3 is TGTGCCAGCAGCTTGACATGGGGGGCCAACGTCCTGACTTTC. Translated: CASSLTWGANVLTF.